The entry below describes one T cell receptor beta chain. The sample belongs to a study of early T cells in non-severe SARS-CoV-2 infection. About the research overall: Investigators sequenced bulk RNA drawn from unsorted whole blood, and chains remained unpaired.

TCRdb called the 5' RACE reads again in MiXCR, with one record for every CDR3 protein. The repertoire includes some 64,000 distinct CDR3 sequences, 20% of them detected once, and 15% to 20% sits in the top ten. The sample consisted of whole blood, taken at baseline. The TCR sequence derives from an adult who was a healthcare worker with PCR-confirmed SARS-CoV-2 infection or an uninfected control (not recorded which).

CDR3 sequence reads: CASSLEAGNTEAFF. DNA for the CDR3: TGCGCCAGCAGCTTGGAGGCGGGGAACACTGAAGCTTTCTTT. The V gene is TRBV5-1, the J gene TRBJ1-1; no firm D call. Germline values: CDR1 SGHRS, CDR2 YFSETQ. The V end lost 0 bases, the J end lost 1 base, and 7 bases lay between the germline ends. The CDR3 is made up of 14 amino acids. Full variable domain (outside the CDR3, taken from reference TRBV5-1 and TRBJ1-1): KAGVTQTPRYLIKTRGQQVTLSCSPISGHRSVSWYQQTPGQGLQFLFEYFSETQRNKGNFPGRFSGRQFSNSRSEMNVSTLELGDSALYLCASSLEAGNTEAFFGQGTRLTVV.